This T cell receptor beta chain was observed in a study of OX40 agonist ivuxolimab in advanced cancers. The table came from immunoSEQ multiplex PCR; TCRdb's copy has only in-frame clones and leaves some out. The sample has around 75,000 clones; just under 90% are singletons. This CDR3 has 12 amino acids. Germline-derived CDR1 and CDR2 are LGHNA and YNFKEQ. With 1 base removed from V and 8 bases from J, the gap between germline ends came to 8 bases. The clonotype originates from an adult with an advanced solid tumor such as melanoma, head and neck, liver or kidney cancer. Sequencing was performed on CD4+ or CD8+ T cells sorted from blood, taken in a trial of the OX40 agonist ivuxolimab. The genes are TRBV4-2 and TRBJ1-2; D unclear. CDR3 amino acids: CASSQVEAGYTF. CDR3 coding DNA: TGTGCCAGCAGCCAAGTAGAGGCGGGCTACACCTTC.